The clone carrying this T cell receptor beta chain was counted at least ten times. The antigen remains undetermined. Trimming left V 3 bases short and J 4 bases short, with 13 bases between. The V gene's germline CDR1 is SGHTA and CDR2 FQGTGA. This CDR3 spans 16 amino acids. These data are taken from a study of human T cells and chemical hapten exposure. About the study: Patients received weekly diphenylcyclopropenone doses to the scalp throughout the approximately 24-week study. Alopecia universalis, totalis or areata was present in patients who were mostly female. General study findings and limits: Patch test score was positively correlated with the counts of TCRs that had expanded at PT1. Among TCRs, those above 1 in 1000 frequency were unaffected by DPC sensitization.

TCRdb passed the RACE reads through MiXCR, listing each CDR3 protein once. The data show about 120,000 distinct CDR3 sequences, around 15% seen once. Time point reported: patch test 1, 2 weeks after DPC sensitization. As for treatment: therapeutic diphenylcyclopropenone sensitization with weekly scalp DPC. The TCR sequence derives from a man aged 18 to 29 with alopecia areata. Some clones in this sample may be carry-over from other donors' samples. The starting material was whole blood, obtained in connection with sensitization to the hapten diphenylcyclopropenone (DPC). The chain has TRBV7-3 and TRBJ2-6; perhaps TRBD1 as D (6 bases). The CDR3 DNA is TGTGCCAGCAGCTTGGCCAGGGGATCCGGGGCCAACGTCCTGACTTTC. It translates to CASSLARGSGANVLTF.